These T cell receptor beta chains were read from a single sample in a study of shared clonotypes between healthy human individuals. Only in-frame clones appear in the TCRdb table, and some are missing; sequencing was by immunoSEQ multiplex PCR. This sample has about 2 million clones, with roughly 95% found just once. Sequenced input: naive CD8+ T cells sorted from blood. The receptors shown here come from a man between 18 and 29 years old in good health. Both conserved end residues are part of each CDR3. Fields, in order: J gene, D gene, clone size, V gene, CDR3 DNA, CDR3 protein. A D gene is named only where the DNA matches it firmly. Expanded clones get a size class; other rows say once, few or many, or leave the size out.

J: TRBJ1-2
D: .
size: once
V: TRBV19
DNA: TGTGCCAGTAGTACCGGGACGTTCTATGGCTACACCTTC
CDR3: CASSTGTFYGYTF

J: TRBJ2-1
D: TRBD2
size: .
V: TRBV10-3
DNA: TGTGCCATCAGTGAGCTGACGACTAGCGGGAGTGAAGATGAGCAGTTCTTC
CDR3: CAISELTTSGSEDEQFF

J: TRBJ1-1
D: .
size: .
V: TRBV13
DNA: TGTGCCACTCATCCGGGACTAGTGAACACTGAAGCTTTCTTT
CDR3: CATHPGLVNTEAFF

J: TRBJ2-3
D: .
size: .
V: TRBV6-5
DNA: TGTGCCAGCAGTACGGATTGGGCCACAGATACGCAGTATTTT
CDR3: CASSTDWATDTQYF

J: TRBJ2-7
D: .
size: .
V: TRBV5-4
DNA: TGTGCCAGCCAAGACTTTGAGACCTCCTACGAGCAGTACTTC
CDR3: CASQDFETSYEQYF

J: TRBJ2-7
D: TRBD1
size: .
V: TRBV6-1
DNA: TGTGCCAGCAGTGAGGGACAGGGGCGGTTCAACGAGCAGTACTTC
CDR3: CASSEGQGRFNEQYF

J: TRBJ2-7
D: .
size: once
V: TRBV7-8
DNA: TGTGCCAGCAGCTTGTTAAAAGGGGCGTACGAGCAGTACTTC
CDR3: CASSLLKGAYEQYF

J: TRBJ2-3
D: .
size: .
V: TRBV10-2
DNA: TGCGCCAGCAGTGAGGCCGGGACGTGGACCGGGAATACGCAGTATTTT
CDR3: CASSEAGTWTGNTQYF

J: TRBJ1-6
D: .
size: .
V: TRBV7-8
DNA: TGTGCCAGCAGCCCTCCCCTCCGGGATCCAAATTCACCCCTCCACTTT
CDR3: CASSPPLRDPNSPLHF

J: TRBJ2-4
D: .
size: .
V: TRBV7-9
DNA: TGTGCCAGCGGCGAAACAGGGGAGGCCATTCAGTACTTC
CDR3: CASGETGEAIQYF

J: TRBJ2-1
D: .
size: .
V: TRBV28
DNA: TGTGCCAGCAGTCCGCGACAGGTGGACAATGAGCAGTTCTTC
CDR3: CASSPRQVDNEQFF

J: TRBJ1-2
D: TRBD1
size: .
V: TRBV27
DNA: TGTGCCAGCAGAACAGGGGGCGCGGGCTACACCTTC
CDR3: CASRTGGAGYTF

J: TRBJ2-7
D: .
size: once
V: TRBV4-1
DNA: TGCGCCAGCAGCCAAGTCGGCAGCTCCTACGAGCAGTACTTC
CDR3: CASSQVGSSYEQYF

J: TRBJ2-7
D: .
size: .
V: TRBV11-1
DNA: TGTGCCAGCAGCTTAGCGCTCAGGGACGAGCAGTACTTC
CDR3: CASSLALRDEQYF

J: TRBJ2-1
D: .
size: .
V: TRBV19
DNA: TGTGCCAGTAGTAATTACTTTAGCGGAGAAGACAATGAGCAGTTCTTC
CDR3: CASSNYFSGEDNEQFF

J: TRBJ2-7
D: .
size: .
V: TRBV5-5
DNA: TGTGCCAGCAGCCTCGGGCCAGGGTCCTACGAGCAGTACTTC
CDR3: CASSLGPGSYEQYF

J: TRBJ2-7
D: TRBD2
size: .
V: TRBV5-1
DNA: TGCGCCAGCAGCGTGGGTGGACTAGCGGGGCCGACCTACGAGCAGTACTTC
CDR3: CASSVGGLAGPTYEQYF

J: TRBJ2-3
D: .
size: .
V: TRBV4-3
DNA: TGCGCCAGCAGCCAGGGACCTTACCGGGTCGGCACAGATACGCAGTATTTT
CDR3: CASSQGPYRVGTDTQYF

J: TRBJ2-2
D: .
size: .
V: TRBV4-1
DNA: TGCGCCAGCAGGATACTAGAAGGAGCCCCCCGGGAGCTGTTTTTT
CDR3: CASRILEGAPRELFF

J: TRBJ2-3
D: TRBD2
size: once
V: TRBV27
DNA: TGTGCCAGCAGTTTATTAGAGTATAGCGGGGGGAGCACAGATACGCAGTATTTT
CDR3: CASSLLEYSGGSTDTQYF